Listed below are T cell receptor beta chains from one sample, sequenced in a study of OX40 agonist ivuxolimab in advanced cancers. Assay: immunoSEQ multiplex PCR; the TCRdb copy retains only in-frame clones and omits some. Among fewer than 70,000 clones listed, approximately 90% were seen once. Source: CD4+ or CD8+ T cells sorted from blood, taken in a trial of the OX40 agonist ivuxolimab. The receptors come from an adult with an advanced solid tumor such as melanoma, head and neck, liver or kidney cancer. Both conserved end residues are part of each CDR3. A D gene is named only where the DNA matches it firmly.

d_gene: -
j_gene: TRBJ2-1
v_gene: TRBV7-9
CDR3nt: TGTGCCAGCAGCCGGGAGAGTGGGTACAATGAGCAGTTCTTC
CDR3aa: CASSRESGYNEQFF

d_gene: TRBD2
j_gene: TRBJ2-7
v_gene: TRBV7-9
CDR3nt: TGTGCCAGCAGCTCAGACGGACTAGCGGGACCCTACGAGCAGTACTTC
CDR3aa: CASSSDGLAGPYEQYF

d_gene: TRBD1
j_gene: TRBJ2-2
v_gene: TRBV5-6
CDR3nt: TGTGCCAGCACCCTCCCAAGGGGGCGGACCCGTACCGGGGAGCTGTTTTTT
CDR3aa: CASTLPRGRTRTGELFF

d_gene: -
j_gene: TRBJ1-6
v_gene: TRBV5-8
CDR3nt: TGTGCCACCGGTGGGGGGCAGCGCCTGAAGAATTCACCCCTCCACTTT
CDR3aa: CATGGGQRLKNSPLHF

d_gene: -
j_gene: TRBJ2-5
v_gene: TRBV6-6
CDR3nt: TGTGCCAGCAGTAAACTATCCGAGCTGTACTTC
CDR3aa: CASSKLSELYF

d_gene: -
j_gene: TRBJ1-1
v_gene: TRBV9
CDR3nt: TGTGCCAGCAGCGCTAGGGATCGAAACACTGAAGCTTTCTTT
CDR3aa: CASSARDRNTEAFF

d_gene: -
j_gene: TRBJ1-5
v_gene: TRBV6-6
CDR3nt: TGTGCCAGCGGTGTTCAGAACGGGGGCAATCAGCCCCAGCATTTT
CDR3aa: CASGVQNGGNQPQHF

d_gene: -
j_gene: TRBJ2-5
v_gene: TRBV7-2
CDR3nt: TGTGCCAGCAGCTTAGAGTCGTTTATGACCCAGTACTTC
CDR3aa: CASSLESFMTQYF

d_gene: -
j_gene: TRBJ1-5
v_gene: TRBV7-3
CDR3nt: TGTGCCAGCAGCTTAGCGTTCCCGGGGCCCCAGCATTTT
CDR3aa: CASSLAFPGPQHF

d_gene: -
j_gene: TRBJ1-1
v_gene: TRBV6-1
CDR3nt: TGTGCCAGCAGTGATCGCAGGGGTGCTGAAGCTTTCTTT
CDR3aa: CASSDRRGAEAFF

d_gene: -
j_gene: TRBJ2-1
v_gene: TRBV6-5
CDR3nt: TGTGCCAGCAGTGACCAATTTAGGGCCAATGAGCAGTTCTTC
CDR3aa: CASSDQFRANEQFF

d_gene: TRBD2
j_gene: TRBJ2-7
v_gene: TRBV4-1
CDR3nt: TGCGCCAGCAGTCCTATGATAGCGGGAGTCAACTCCTACGAGCAGTACTTC
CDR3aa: CASSPMIAGVNSYEQYF

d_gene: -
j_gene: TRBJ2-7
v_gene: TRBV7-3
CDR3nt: TGTGCCAGCAGCGCTCTCGGGGCGTCCTGGTACGAGCAGTACTTC
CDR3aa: CASSALGASWYEQYF

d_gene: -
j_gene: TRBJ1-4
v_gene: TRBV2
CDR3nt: TGTGCCAGCAGACAGGGCCAAACTAATGAAAAACTGTTTTTT
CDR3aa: CASRQGQTNEKLFF

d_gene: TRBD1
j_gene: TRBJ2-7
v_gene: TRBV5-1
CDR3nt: TGCGCCAGCAGCTGGGGGGACAGGAACTACGAGCAGTACTTC
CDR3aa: CASSWGDRNYEQYF

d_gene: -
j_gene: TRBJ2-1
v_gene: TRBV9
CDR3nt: TGTGCCAGCAGCGTAAGGACCACCTCCTACAATGAGCAGTTCTTC
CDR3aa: CASSVRTTSYNEQFF

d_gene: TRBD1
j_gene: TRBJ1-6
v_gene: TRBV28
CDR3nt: TGTGCCAGCTCCCATGCCCAGACAGGGAAAGGGTCACCCCTCCACTTT
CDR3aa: CASSHAQTGKGSPLHF

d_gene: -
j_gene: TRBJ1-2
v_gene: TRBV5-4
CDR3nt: TGTGCCAGCAGTCAAAACTATGGCTACACCTTC
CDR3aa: CASSQNYGYTF

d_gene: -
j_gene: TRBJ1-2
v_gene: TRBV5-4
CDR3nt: TGTGCCAGCAGCTCTGGGGGCAGGGGCATTGGCTACACCTTC
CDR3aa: CASSSGGRGIGYTF

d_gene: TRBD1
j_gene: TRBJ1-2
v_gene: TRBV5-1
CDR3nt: TGCGCCAGCAGCACGACAGGGGGCAACTATGGCTACACCTTC
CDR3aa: CASSTTGGNYGYTF